These 26 T cell receptor beta chains were all obtained from the same sample, sequenced in a study of cytomegalovirus exposure and HLA in healthy donors. Use of 60 Vbeta and 13 Jbeta primers characterized the PCR. Profiling relied on immunoSEQ multiplex PCR, and the TCRdb table lists in-frame clones only, not all of them. This table has around 100,000 clones, 75% to 85% appearing once. Source material: PBMCs. Receptor source: a woman in her forties or fifties in good health and CMV-seropositive.

The chain is built from TRBV6-5 and TRBJ1-1; 12 bases are shared with TRBD1. Germline loops: CDR1 MNHEY, CDR2 SVGAGI. The V gene end was trimmed by 6 bases and the J gene end by 6 bases; junction bases not matched to a gene: 5. CDR3 length: 14 residues. CDR3 residues: CASSPRDRGPEAFF. In nucleotides, the CDR3 is TGTGCCAGCAGCCCCCGGGACAGGGGGCCTGAAGCTTTCTTT.

In its sample, this clone was seen a few times. The chain couples TRBV1 to TRBJ2-5; the table's D call TRBD2 went unverified against the DNA. TRBV1 is marked as a pseudogene. The length of the CDR3 is 15 residues. CDR3 nucleotides: TGCACCAGCAGCCAAGATGGCGGTACCCAAGAGACCCAGTACTTC. This translates into CTSSQDGGTQETQYF.

This clone was seen a single time. This chain connects TRBV7-6 to TRBJ2-1, with 7 nucleotides matching TRBD2. V was pared by 2 bases and J by 3 bases, with 10 bases of the junction left unmatched. Germline V lookup: CDR1 SGHVS, CDR2 FNYEAQ. The CDR3 spans 17 residues. CDR3 sequence: CASSLRGLGGGYNEQFF. CDR3 nucleotides: TGTGCCAGCAGCTTAAGGGGTTTGGGGGGGGGCTACAATGAGCAGTTCTTC.

This clone showed up just a few times. The V gene is TRBV27, the J gene TRBJ2-5, with TRBD2 matching 9 bases. The CDR3 sequence is 15 residues long. Germline CDR1 and CDR2: MNHEY and SMNVEV (reference sequence). V lost 2 bases and J lost 1; bases outside the gene matches: 2. The CDR3 bases are TGTGCCAGCAGTTTAGCGGGAGGGCTCCAAGAGACCCAGTACTTC. It encodes CASSLAGGLQETQYF.

The chain combines TRBV12-5 with TRBJ1-1, with 9 bases identical to TRBD1. J gave up 7 bases and V 4 bases, and 4 bases lay outside the gene matches. Germline-derived CDR1 and CDR2 are LGHNT and FRNRAP. There are 13 residues in the CDR3. As DNA, the CDR3 is TGTGCTAGTGGTTCGGGACAGGGTATTGAAGCTTTCTTT. Its protein is CASGSGQGIEAFF.

A word on this clone: One end of the junction varies from germline; a read error may be responsible. The genes are TRBV7-9 and TRBJ2-7, with 8 positions matching TRBD2. This CDR3 has 15 residues. The germline gives CDR1 SEHNR, CDR2 FQNEAQ (reference sequence). CDR3 nucleotides: TGTGCCAGCAGCATAGCCGGGACTAGTCGCTACGAGCAGTACTTC. Protein product: CASSIAGTSRYEQYF.

This clone has a handful of counts. The chain joins TRBV4-1 to TRBJ2-1; tentative D call: TRBD1 (6 bases). Per germline, CDR1 MGHRA and CDR2 YSYEKL. V was pared by 6 bases and J by 6 bases, with 12 bases between. The CDR3 contains 13 residues. DNA of the CDR3: TGCGCCAGCAGTAAGGGGGAGTTCAATGAGCAGTTCTTC. It translates to CASSKGEFNEQFF.

The chain combines TRBV6-5 with TRBJ2-1; maybe TRBD2 (5 bases). Between the trimmed V and J ends, which lost 6 bases and 9 bases, there was a span of 15 bases. The germline gives CDR1 MNHEY, CDR2 SVGAGI. The CDR3 is 13 amino acids. CDR3 residues: CASRRRTLSEQFF. The DNA of the CDR3 is TGTGCCAGCAGGAGGAGGACTCTAAGTGAGCAGTTCTTC.

The chain carries TRBV29-1 and TRBJ1-2, with 7 bases aligning to TRBD1. CDR1 is SQVTM and CDR2 is ANQGSEA in the germline V gene. The V gene end was trimmed by 3 bases and the J gene end by 6 bases; junction bases not matched to a gene: 7. The CDR3 has 13 residues. DNA for the CDR3: TGCAGCGTTGATGGAGGGGGCGCGGATGGCTACACCTTC. This translates into CSVDGGGADGYTF.

The V call is TRBV27, the J call TRBJ1-2; TRBD1 matches 7 bases. CDR1 MNHEY and CDR2 SMNVEV come from the germline V gene (reference sequence). Trimming at V came to 4 bases and at J to 3 bases, leaving 8 bases not matched to a gene. The CDR3 is 15 amino acids. CDR3 nucleotides: TGTGCCAGCAGTTCCCCGAGACAGGGAGACTATGGCTACACCTTC. Its protein product is CASSSPRQGDYGYTF.

This clone was detected only once. The V call is TRBV12-5, the J call TRBJ2-5, with TRBD2 matching over 8 bases. Looked up from germline, CDR1 is LGHNT and CDR2 is FRNRAP. CDR3 size: 14 residues. After removal of 3 bases from V and 5 bases from J, the junction contained 5 bases not matched to a gene. CDR3 amino acids: CASGFGRARETQYF. The CDR3 bases are TGTGCTAGTGGTTTCGGGAGGGCCCGGGAGACCCAGTACTTC.

V and J are TRBV6-5 and TRBJ1-2; TRBD1 matches 10 bases. The CDR3 covers 14 residues. Germline V gene sequence: CDR1 MNHEY, CDR2 SVGAGI. Losses at the gene ends were 6 bases for V and 2 bases for J; bases not matched to a gene: 3. In DNA form, the CDR3 reads TGTGCCAGCAGAAGACAGGGGGCGAACTATGGCTACACCTTC. This gives the protein CASRRQGANYGYTF.

This CDR3 is CATAGGSSYEQYF. For the CDR3, the DNA is TGTGCCACTGCGGGAGGGAGCTCCTACGAGCAGTACTTC. The chain recombines TRBV7-9 with TRBJ2-7, with TRBD2 identical over 9 bases. Trimming at V came to 10 bases and at J to 0 bases, leaving 4 bases not matched to a gene. Germline CDR1 and CDR2: SEHNR and FQNEAQ (reference sequence). The CDR3 loop spans 13 amino acids.

This rearrangement joins TRBV18 to TRBJ1-5, with 10 nucleotides matching TRBD1. Per germline, CDR1 KGHSH and CDR2 LQKENI. V gave up 3 bases and J gave up 11 bases; unmatched junction bases: 10. This CDR3 contains 15 residues. The chain's CDR3 is CASSPRQGAEAAQHF. DNA of the CDR3: TGTGCCAGCTCACCTCGACAGGGGGCGGAGGCGGCCCAGCATTTT.

The J gene is TRBJ2-7, the V gene TRBV2, with D possibly matching TRBD1 (5 bases). V was shortened by 2 bases and J by 3 bases, with 14 bases between the two germline ends. Germline CDR1 reads SNHLY; CDR2 reads FYNNEI. CDR3 size: 15 residues. CDR3 coding DNA: TGTGCCAGCAGTGAAATTCAGGGCACAGGCTACGAGCAGTACTTC. Translated, it gives CASSEIQGTGYEQYF.

The gene calls are TRBV6-1 and TRBJ1-2, with a weak D call TRBD1 (5 bases). The length of the CDR3 is 15 residues. V lost 0 bases to trimming and J lost 7 bases, with 15 bases between them. Germline CDR1 reads MNHNS; CDR2 reads SASEGT. CDR3 DNA sequence: TGTGCCAGCAGTGAAGCGCTGGGGCGGTCGGGTGGCTACACCTTC. This translates into CASSEALGRSGGYTF.

The genes are TRBV7-9 and TRBJ2-5; possible D gene TRBD1, 5 bases. Between the trimmed V and J ends, which lost 2 bases and 1 base, there was a span of 14 bases. The CDR3 extends over 16 amino acids. Germline loops: CDR1 SEHNR, CDR2 FQNEAQ (reference sequence). CDR3 sequence reads: CASSLPRQTPQETQYF. The DNA of the CDR3 is TGTGCCAGCAGCTTACCCCGACAGACCCCCCAAGAGACCCAGTACTTC.

This clone was observed a single time. This chain links TRBV11-2 with TRBJ2-2; no reliable D call. CDR1 and CDR2 (germline): SGHAT, FQNNGV. The V gene lost 2 bases and the J gene lost 3 bases, with 10 bases spanning the gap. CDR3 length equals 15 residues. The CDR3 DNA follows: TGTGCCAGCAGCTTACGAGACTTACACACCGGGGAGCTGTTTTTT. This codes for CASSLRDLHTGELFF.

This clone occurred once. The rearrangement uses TRBV25-1 and TRBJ1-2; a weak D match, TRBD1 (6 bases). The CDR3 is 18 amino acids. V shed 7 bases and J shed 3 bases, with 27 bases lying between them. CDR1 is MGHDK and CDR2 is SYGVNS in the germline V gene. The CDR3 spells CASKRYSTGTGMDYGYTF. CDR3 bases: TGTGCCAGCAAGCGGTACTCTACAGGGACCGGGATGGACTATGGCTACACCTTC.

V usage is TRBV9 and J usage is TRBJ2-1; 10 nucleotides agree with TRBD2. The germline V gene encodes CDR1 SGDLS and CDR2 YYNGEE. The CDR3 totals 15 residues. V lost 6 bases to trimming and J lost 6 bases; unmatched junction nucleotides: 9. CDR3 in DNA: TGTGCCAGCACCCTAGCGGGAGACAACCTCAATGAGCAGTTCTTC. Protein sequence: CASTLAGDNLNEQFF. The variable domain in full, completed from reference TRBV9 and TRBJ2-1, reads DSGVTQTPKHLITATGQRVTLRCSPRSGDLSVYWYQQSLDQGLQFLIQYYNGEERAKGNILERFSAQQFPDLHSELNLSSLELGDSALYFCASTLAGDNLNEQFFGPGTRLTVL.

V gene TRBV2 combines with J gene TRBJ2-3, with a weak D call TRBD2 (6 bases). The CDR3 length is 13 residues. Germline V gene data show CDR1 as SNHLY and CDR2 as FYNNEI. The ends were cut back, 10 bases at V and 3 bases at J, with 14 bases in the middle. The CDR3 is CAITGGRTDTQYF. The CDR3 DNA follows: TGTGCCATAACCGGGGGTCGAACAGATACGCAGTATTTT.

The chain recombines TRBV15 with TRBJ1-4; D call uncertain. V was trimmed by 5 bases and J by 3 bases, leaving 13 bases between them. There are 15 residues in the CDR3. The germline V gene encodes CDR1 LNHNV and CDR2 YYDKDF (reference sequence). The CDR3 bases are TGTGCCACCAGCCGAGGGAGTTTCGCTAATGAAAAACTGTTTTTT. It codes for CATSRGSFANEKLFF.

The rearrangement links TRBV11-2 to TRBJ2-2; 8 bases map to TRBD2. CDR3 length: 17 amino acids. V dropped 3 bases and J dropped 8; count of bases not matched to a gene: 14. The germline V gene has CDR1 SGHAT and CDR2 FQNNGV. CDR3 sequence: CASSFYGAGEGKGELFF. CDR3 DNA sequence: TGTGCCAGCAGCTTTTACGGAGCGGGAGAGGGGAAGGGGGAGCTGTTTTTT.

This sequence joins TRBV9 and TRBJ2-1; D is possibly TRBD2 (6 bases). Looked up from germline, CDR1 is SGDLS and CDR2 is YYNGEE. There are 12 residues in the CDR3. The germline V and J ends were trimmed by 0 bases and 12 bases, with 10 bases remaining between them. The CDR3 here is CASSVDVGGQFF. CDR3 coding DNA: TGTGCCAGCAGCGTAGATGTGGGGGGGCAGTTCTTC.

The chain recombines TRBV27 with TRBJ2-7; D might be TRBD1 (5 bases). CDR1 and CDR2 (germline): MNHEY, SMNVEV (reference sequence). The V end was cut by 2 bases, the J end by 4 bases, with 12 bases between. This CDR3 contains 14 residues. The CDR3 loop reads CASSLGAPGYEQYF. CDR3 nucleotide sequence: TGTGCCAGCAGTTTAGGGGCTCCAGGGTACGAGCAGTACTTC.

The V and J genes are TRBV5-4 and TRBJ1-6, with D possibly being TRBD1 (5 bases). V was pared by 3 bases and J by 5 bases, with 15 bases between. The CDR3 covers 16 residues. Germline V gene sequence: CDR1 SGHNT, CDR2 YYREEE (reference sequence). CDR3 in amino acids: CASSYADIPHNSPLHF. The CDR3 coding sequence is TGTGCCAGCAGCTATGCGGACATACCCCATAATTCACCCCTCCACTTT.